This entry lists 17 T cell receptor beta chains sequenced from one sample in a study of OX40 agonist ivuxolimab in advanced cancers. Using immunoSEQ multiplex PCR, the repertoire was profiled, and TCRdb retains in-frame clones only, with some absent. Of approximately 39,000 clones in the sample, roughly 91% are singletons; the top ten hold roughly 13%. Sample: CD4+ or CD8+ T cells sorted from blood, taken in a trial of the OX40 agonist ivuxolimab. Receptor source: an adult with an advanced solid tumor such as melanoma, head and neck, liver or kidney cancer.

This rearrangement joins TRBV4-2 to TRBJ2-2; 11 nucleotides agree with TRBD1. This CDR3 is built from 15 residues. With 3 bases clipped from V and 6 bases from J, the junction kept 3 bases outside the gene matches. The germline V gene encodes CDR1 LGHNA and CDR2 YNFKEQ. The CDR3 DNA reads TGTGCCAGCAGCCAGAGGACAGGGGGCTCCGGGGAGCTGTTTTTT. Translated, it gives CASSQRTGGSGELFF.

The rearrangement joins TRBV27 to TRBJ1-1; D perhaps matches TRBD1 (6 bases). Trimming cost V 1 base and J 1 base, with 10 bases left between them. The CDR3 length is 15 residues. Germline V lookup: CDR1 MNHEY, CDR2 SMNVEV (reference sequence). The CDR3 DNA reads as TGTGCCAGCAGTTTATTACCAGGGGCGAACACTGAAGCTTTCTTT. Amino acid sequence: CASSLLPGANTEAFF.

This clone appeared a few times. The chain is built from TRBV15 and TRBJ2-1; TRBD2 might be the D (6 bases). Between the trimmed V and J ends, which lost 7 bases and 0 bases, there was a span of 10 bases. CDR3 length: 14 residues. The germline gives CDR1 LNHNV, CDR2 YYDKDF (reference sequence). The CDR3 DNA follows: TGTGCCACCATGGGGAGGAGCTCCTACAATGAGCAGTTCTTC. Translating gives CATMGRSSYNEQFF.

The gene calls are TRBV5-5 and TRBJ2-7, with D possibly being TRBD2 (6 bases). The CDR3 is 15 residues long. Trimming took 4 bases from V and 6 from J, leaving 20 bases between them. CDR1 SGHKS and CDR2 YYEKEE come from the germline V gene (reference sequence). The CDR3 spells CASSKENAYGGEQYF. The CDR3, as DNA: TGTGCCAGCAGCAAAGAGAACGCCTACGGGGGCGAGCAGTACTTC.

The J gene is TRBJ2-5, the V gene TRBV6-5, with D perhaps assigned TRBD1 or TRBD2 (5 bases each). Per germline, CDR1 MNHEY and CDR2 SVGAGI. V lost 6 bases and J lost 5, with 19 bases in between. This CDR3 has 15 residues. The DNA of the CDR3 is TGTGCCAGCAGCCTTGCCTGGGGGTTAGGGGAGACCCAGTACTTC. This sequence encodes CASSLAWGLGETQYF.

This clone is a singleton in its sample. The CDR3 sequence is CASSPGYTRDEQYF. The CDR3 nucleotides read TGTGCCAGCAGCCCAGGCTACACTAGGGACGAGCAGTACTTC. The chain combines TRBV7-9 with TRBJ2-7; D perhaps matches TRBD2 (5 bases). In germline, CDR1 is SEHNR, CDR2 FQNEAQ (reference sequence). V lost 5 bases to trimming and J lost 5 bases, with 16 bases between them. The CDR3 has 14 amino acids.

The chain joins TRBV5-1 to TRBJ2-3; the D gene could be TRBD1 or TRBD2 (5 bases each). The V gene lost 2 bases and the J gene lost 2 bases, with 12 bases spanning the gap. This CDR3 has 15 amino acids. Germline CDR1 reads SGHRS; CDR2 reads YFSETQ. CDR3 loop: CASSFGAGITDTQYF. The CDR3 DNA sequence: TGCGCCAGCAGCTTCGGGGCGGGTATCACAGATACGCAGTATTTT.

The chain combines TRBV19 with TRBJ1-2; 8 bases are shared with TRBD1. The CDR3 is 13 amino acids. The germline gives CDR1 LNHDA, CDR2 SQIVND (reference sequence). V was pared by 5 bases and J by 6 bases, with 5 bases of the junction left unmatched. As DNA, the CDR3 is TGTGCCAGTAGTTACGGACAGGGAGATGGCTACACCTTC. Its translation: CASSYGQGDGYTF.

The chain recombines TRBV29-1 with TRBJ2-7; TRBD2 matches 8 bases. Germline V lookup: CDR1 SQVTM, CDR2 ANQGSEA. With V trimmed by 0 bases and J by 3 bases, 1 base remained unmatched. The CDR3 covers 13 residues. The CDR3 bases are TGCAGCGTTGAAGATCTAGCGGGCTACGAGCAGTACTTC. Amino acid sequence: CSVEDLAGYEQYF.

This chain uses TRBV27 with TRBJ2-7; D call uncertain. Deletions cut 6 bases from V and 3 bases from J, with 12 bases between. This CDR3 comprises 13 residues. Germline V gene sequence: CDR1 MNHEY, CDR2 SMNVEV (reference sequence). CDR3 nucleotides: TGTGCCAGCAGCCCCCCTGGGATCTACGAGCAGTACTTC. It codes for CASSPPGIYEQYF.

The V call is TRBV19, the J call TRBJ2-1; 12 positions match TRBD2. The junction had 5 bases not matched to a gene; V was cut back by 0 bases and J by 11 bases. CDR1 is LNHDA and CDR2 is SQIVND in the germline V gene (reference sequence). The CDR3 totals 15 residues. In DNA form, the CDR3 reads TGTGCCAGTAGTATAGATTGGGGGACTAGCGGGCAGCAGTTCTTC. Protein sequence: CASSIDWGTSGQQFF.

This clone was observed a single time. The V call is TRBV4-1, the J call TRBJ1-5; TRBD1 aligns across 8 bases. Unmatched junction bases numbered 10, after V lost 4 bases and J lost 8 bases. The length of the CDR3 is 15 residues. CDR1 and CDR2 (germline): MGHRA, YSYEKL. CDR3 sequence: CASSLTGGIEEPQHF. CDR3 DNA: TGCGCCAGCAGCCTAACAGGGGGGATAGAGGAGCCCCAGCATTTT.

The CDR3 bases are TGTGCCAGCAGCCCGACTAGCGCCGGGGAGCTGTTTTTT. Its translation is CASSPTSAGELFF. The chain combines TRBV9 with TRBJ2-2, with 8 bases that match TRBD2. After removal of 4 bases from V and 6 bases from J, the junction contained 2 bases not matched to a gene. The CDR3 loop spans 13 amino acids. Germline-derived CDR1 and CDR2 are SGDLS and YYNGEE.

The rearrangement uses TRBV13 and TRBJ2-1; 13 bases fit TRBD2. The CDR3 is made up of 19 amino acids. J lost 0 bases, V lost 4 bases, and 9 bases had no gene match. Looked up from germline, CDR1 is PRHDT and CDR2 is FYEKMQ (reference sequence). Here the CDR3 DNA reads TGTGCCAGCAGCTCCGCCGGGACTAGCGGGACCTACTCCTACAATGAGCAGTTCTTC. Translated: CASSSAGTSGTYSYNEQFF.

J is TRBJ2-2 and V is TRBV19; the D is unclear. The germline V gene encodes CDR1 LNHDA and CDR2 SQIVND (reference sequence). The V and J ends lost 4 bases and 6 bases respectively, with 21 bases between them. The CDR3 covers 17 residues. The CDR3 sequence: CASSTPNVAYGAGELFF. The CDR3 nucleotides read TGTGCCAGTAGTACCCCTAATGTCGCTTACGGCGCCGGGGAGCTGTTTTTT.

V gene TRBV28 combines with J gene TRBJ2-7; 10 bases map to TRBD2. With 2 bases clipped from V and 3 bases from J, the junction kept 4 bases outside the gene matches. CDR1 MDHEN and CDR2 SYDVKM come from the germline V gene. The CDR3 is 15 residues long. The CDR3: CASSLLAGVFYEQYF. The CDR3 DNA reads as TGTGCCAGCAGTTTACTAGCGGGAGTATTCTACGAGCAGTACTTC.

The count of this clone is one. The DNA of the CDR3 is TGCGCCAGCAGCGAAGGAGACAGGGTGGATGGCGAGACCCAGTACTTC. It is translated as CASSEGDRVDGETQYF. The chain combines TRBV5-1 with TRBJ2-5; 7 nucleotides line up with TRBD1. V lost 4 bases, J lost 5 bases, and 14 bases stayed unmatched. The CDR3 contains 16 residues. From germline, CDR1 is SGHRS and CDR2 YFSETQ.